Presented here are 22 T cell receptor beta chains from one specimen sequenced in a study of Ad26.COV2.S vaccination and SARS-CoV-2 variants. Treatment: roughly 18 received Ad26.COV2.S at low or high dose, single or two shots; five or six received placebo; per-sample allocation not given. The investigators took samples on day 63 after the first vaccine or placebo injection. The table came from immunoSEQ multiplex PCR; TCRdb's copy has only in-frame clones and leaves some out. This sample has over 250,000 clones, with approximately 87% found just once. Here the sequenced sample was peripheral blood, taken in a trial of Ad26.COV2.S vaccine versus placebo. The receptors come from a person between 18 and 65 years old who received the Ad26.COV2.S COVID-19 vaccine or a placebo.

The count of this clone is one. The chain joins TRBV6-5 to TRBJ1-4; D gene unclear. Germline V gene sequence: CDR1 MNHEY, CDR2 SVGAGI. Trimming left V 6 bases short and J 5 bases short, with 4 bases between. This CDR3 is built from 11 residues. The CDR3, as DNA: TGTGCCAGCAGGGACAATGAAAAACTGTTTTTT. Its protein is CASRDNEKLFF.

This clone appeared a single time. This CDR3 reads CASSDPTASSYNEQFF. The CDR3 coding sequence is TGTGCCAGCAGCGACCCGACAGCCAGCTCCTACAATGAGCAGTTCTTC. The rearrangement joins TRBV5-5 to TRBJ2-1; TRBD1 might be the D (5 bases). Per the germline V gene, CDR1 is SGHKS and CDR2 is YYEKEE (reference sequence). Trimming took off 4 bases at V and 0 bases at J, with 14 bases between the two ends. This CDR3 comprises 16 residues.

This clone was seen a few times. This chain joins TRBV6-2 or TRBV6-3 and TRBJ1-5, with a tentative D call TRBD1 (6 bases). Germline CDR1 reads MNHEY; CDR2 reads SVGEGT. Trimming shortened V by 0 bases and J by 0 bases, and 12 bases separated the two germline ends. There are 17 residues in the CDR3. The DNA of the CDR3 is TGTGCCAGCAGTTACTCGGAGGGACACCTTAGCAATCAGCCCCAGCATTTT. Its translation: CASSYSEGHLSNQPQHF.

The chain uses TRBV3-1 (or the pseudogene TRBV3-2) and TRBJ1-2; the match to TRBD1 covers 7 bases. CDR3 length: 15 residues. Germline V gene lookup returns CDR1 LGHDT and CDR2 YNNKEL (reference sequence). The trim removed 5 bases at V and 0 bases at J, leaving 6 bases unmatched. The CDR3 protein is CASSTRGGSNYGYTF. The DNA of the CDR3 is TGTGCCAGCAGCACCCGAGGGGGCTCTAACTATGGCTACACCTTC.

The rearrangement uses TRBV5-6 and TRBJ2-2, with no clear D. The V gene lost 2 bases and the J gene lost 0 bases, with 11 bases spanning the gap. Germline CDR1 SGHDT, CDR2 YYEEEE. The CDR3 loop spans 16 amino acids. CDR3 DNA sequence: TGTGCCAGCAGCTTTGGCGGCGGCCCGAACACCGGGGAGCTGTTTTTT. Its protein product is CASSFGGGPNTGELFF.

J is TRBJ1-2 and V is TRBV5-4; 8 bases line up with TRBD1. V lost 4 bases and J lost 7; bases outside the gene matches: 12. This CDR3 is 15 amino acids long. Germline assignment: CDR1 SGHNT and CDR2 YYREEE (reference sequence). The CDR3 reads CASSPRPGQAVGYTF. The CDR3 DNA reads TGTGCCAGCAGCCCACGGCCGGGACAGGCGGTTGGCTACACCTTC.

The rearrangement uses TRBV28 and TRBJ2-7, with TRBD1 identical over 9 bases. The CDR3 consists of 14 residues. Trimming cost V 5 bases and J 6 bases; bases outside gene matches: 8. Germline V gene lookup returns CDR1 MDHEN and CDR2 SYDVKM. The CDR3 reads CASSPWTGAGEQYF. CDR3 DNA: TGTGCCAGCAGTCCGTGGACAGGGGCGGGCGAGCAGTACTTC.

This clone was detected only once. The DNA for the CDR3 is TGTGCCAGCAGGCGAGACAGGGGGAGCACAGATACGCAGTATTTT. Residues: CASRRDRGSTDTQYF. The chain couples TRBV5-4 to TRBJ2-3, with 9 nucleotides matching TRBD1. The CDR3 extends over 15 amino acids. Per the germline V gene, CDR1 is SGHNT and CDR2 is YYREEE (reference sequence). V trimming: 5 bases; J trimming: 0 bases; junction bases outside the gene matches: 4.

This chain joins TRBV5-1 and TRBJ2-7; D not resolved. The V gene's germline CDR1 is SGHRS and CDR2 YFSETQ. The CDR3 is made up of 14 amino acids. V lost 1 base to trimming and J lost 6 bases, with 14 bases between them. The CDR3 is CASSLSRSSSEQYF. The DNA for the CDR3 is TGCGCCAGCAGCTTGTCGCGGTCCTCCAGCGAGCAGTACTTC.

This clone was detected a few times. The chain joins TRBV25-1 to TRBJ2-2; 8 bases are shared with TRBD1. Germline CDR1 is MGHDK and CDR2 is SYGVNS. The length of the CDR3 is 15 residues. Unmatched junction bases numbered 6, after V lost 6 bases and J lost 3 bases. As DNA, the CDR3 is TGTGCCAGCAGAACCGGGACAGGCGACACCGGGGAGCTGTTTTTT. This gives the protein CASRTGTGDTGELFF.

This chain links TRBV20-1 with TRBJ2-7, with TRBD2 matching over 9 bases. V was clipped by 3 bases and J by 4 bases; unmatched bases: 7. Germline CDR1 reads DFQATT; CDR2 reads SNEGSKA (reference sequence). CDR3 length: 14 residues. The CDR3 loop is CSASISGSVYEQYF. The CDR3 DNA is TGCAGTGCTAGTATTAGCGGGAGTGTATACGAGCAGTACTTC.

This sequence joins TRBV5-4 and TRBJ2-1; D is unclear. The CDR3 is 15 residues long. V was shortened by 4 bases and J by 2 bases, with 13 bases between the two germline ends. In germline, CDR1 is SGHNT, CDR2 YYREEE (reference sequence). CDR3 sequence reads: CASSPGPGPYNEQFF. Written as DNA, the CDR3 is TGTGCCAGCAGCCCCGGCCCGGGCCCCTACAATGAGCAGTTCTTC.

V is TRBV2 and J is TRBJ2-5; 7 bases match TRBD1. The ends lost 6 bases at V and 4 bases at J; junction bases unmatched: 8. Per the germline V gene, CDR1 is SNHLY and CDR2 is FYNNEI. This CDR3 spans 14 amino acids. The CDR3 region has the DNA TGTGCCAGCAGGGGGGACAGCCTACCAGAGACCCAGTACTTC. Translation gives CASRGDSLPETQYF.

V gene TRBV6-6 combines with J gene TRBJ1-1, with a weak D call TRBD1 (6 bases). Germline loops: CDR1 MNHNY, CDR2 SVGAGI (reference sequence). The V and J ends lost 2 bases and 5 bases respectively, with 12 bases between them. The CDR3 extends over 14 amino acids. The CDR3 coding sequence is TGTGCCAGCAGTTACGGGGGCAGGATTACTGAAGCTTTCTTT. The encoded protein is CASSYGGRITEAFF.

This chain links TRBV7-8 with TRBJ1-1; 7 positions match TRBD1. The CDR3 sequence is 15 residues long. The V gene's germline CDR1 is SGHVS and CDR2 FQNEAQ. V was pared by 5 bases and J by 1 base, with 7 bases of the junction left unmatched. The DNA for the CDR3 is TGTGCCAGCAGCCTTTCGACAGGGCCGAACACTGAAGCTTTCTTT. As protein: CASSLSTGPNTEAFF.

The V call is TRBV9, the J call TRBJ2-3, with D possibly TRBD2 on 5 matching bases. The CDR3 runs 15 residues. CDR1 is SGDLS and CDR2 is YYNGEE in the germline V gene. Trimming pared 1 base from V and 0 bases from J, leaving 9 bases between. The CDR3 bases are TGTGCCAGCAGCGTAAGCGGTACTAGCACAGATACGCAGTATTTT. It specifies CASSVSGTSTDTQYF. Full variable domain (remainder filled in from reference TRBV9 and TRBJ2-3): DSGVTQTPKHLITATGQRVTLRCSPRSGDLSVYWYQQSLDQGLQFLIQYYNGEERAKGNILERFSAQQFPDLHSELNLSSLELGDSALYFCASSVSGTSTDTQYFGPGTRLTVL.

This chain joins TRBV5-1 and TRBJ2-1; perhaps TRBD1 as D (8 bases). The CDR3 is made up of 15 amino acids. Looked up from germline, CDR1 is SGHRS and CDR2 is YFSETQ. V lost 4 bases, J lost 1 base, and 12 bases lay in between. The DNA for the CDR3 is TGCGCCAGCAGCATACAGGGGGGGTCCTACAATGAGCAGTTCTTC. Its protein is CASSIQGGSYNEQFF.

In this sample, this clone turned up once. The chain employs TRBV7-2 and TRBJ2-3; D is undetermined. V dropped 5 bases and J dropped 0 bases, with 9 bases sitting between them. The length of the CDR3 is 14 residues. CDR1 and CDR2 (germline): SGHTA, FQGNSA. The CDR3 protein is CASSPSRSTDTQYF. In nucleotides, the CDR3 is TGTGCCAGCAGCCCCAGCCGGAGCACAGATACGCAGTATTTT.

V and J are TRBV30 and TRBJ1-2; tentatively, D is TRBD1 (6 bases). The length of the CDR3 is 13 residues. Germline V CDR1 and CDR2: GTSNPN, SVGIG (reference sequence). Trimming removed 2 bases at V and 6 bases at J, with 13 bases between. The CDR3 is CAWSRIGGDGYTF. The CDR3 region has the DNA TGTGCCTGGAGTCGGATAGGGGGGGATGGCTACACCTTC. Filled out from reference TRBV30 and TRBJ1-2, the complete variable domain reads SQTIHQWPATLVQPVGSPLSLECTVEGTSNPNLYWYRQAAGRGLQLLFYSVGIGQISSEVPQNLSASRPQDRQFILSSKKLLLSDSGFYLCAWSRIGGDGYTFGSGTRLTVV.

There are many counts of this clone. The chain recombines TRBV5-8 with TRBJ1-5; the D gene is possibly TRBD1 (6 bases). Germline V gene data show CDR1 as SGHTS and CDR2 as YDEGEE. V was pared by 0 bases and J by 7 bases, with 14 bases between. The CDR3 contains 15 residues. CDR3 protein: CASSLVGGMQQPQHF. The CDR3 DNA follows: TGTGCCAGCAGCTTGGTCGGGGGCATGCAGCAGCCCCAGCATTTT.

This chain uses TRBV7-8 with TRBJ2-1; D is perhaps TRBD2 (6 bases). Germline loops: CDR1 SGHVS, CDR2 FQNEAQ. There are 14 residues in the CDR3. Deletions cut 7 bases from V and 2 bases from J, with 12 bases between. The CDR3: CASNPGEAYNEQFF. The CDR3 nucleotides read TGTGCCAGCAATCCCGGGGAGGCCTACAATGAGCAGTTCTTC.

The V and J genes are TRBV6-5 and TRBJ1-1; 8 bases align to TRBD1. Germline trimming cut 6 bases from V and 3 bases from J; bases unmatched to any gene: 6. Germline-derived CDR1 and CDR2 are MNHEY and SVGAGI. The CDR3 is 14 amino acids. The CDR3 DNA follows: TGTGCCAGCAGACCCCAGGGGGCCCACACTGAAGCTTTCTTT. Its protein product is CASRPQGAHTEAFF.